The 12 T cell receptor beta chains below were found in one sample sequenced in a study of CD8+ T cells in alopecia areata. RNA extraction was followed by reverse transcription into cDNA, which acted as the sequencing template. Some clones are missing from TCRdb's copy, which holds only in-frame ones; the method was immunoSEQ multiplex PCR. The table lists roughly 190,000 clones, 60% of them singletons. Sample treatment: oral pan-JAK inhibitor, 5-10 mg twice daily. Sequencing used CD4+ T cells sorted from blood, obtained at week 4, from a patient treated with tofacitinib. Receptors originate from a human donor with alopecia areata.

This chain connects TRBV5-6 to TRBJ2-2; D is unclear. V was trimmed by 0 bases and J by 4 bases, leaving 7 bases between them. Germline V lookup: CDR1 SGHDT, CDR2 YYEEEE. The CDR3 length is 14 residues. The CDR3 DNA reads TGTGCCAGCAGCTTGGGGGTGACCACCGGGGAGCTGTTTTTT. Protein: CASSLGVTTGELFF. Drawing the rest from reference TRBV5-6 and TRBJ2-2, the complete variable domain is DAGVTQSPTHLIKTRGQQVTLRCSPKSGHDTVSWYQQALGQGPQFIFQYYEEEERQRGNFPDRFSGHQFPNYSSELNVNALLLGDSALYLCASSLGVTTGELFFGEGSRLTVL.

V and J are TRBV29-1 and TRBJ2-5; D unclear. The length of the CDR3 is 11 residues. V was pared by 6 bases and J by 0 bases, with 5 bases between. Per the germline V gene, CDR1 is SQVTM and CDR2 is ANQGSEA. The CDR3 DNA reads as TGCAGCGTCGGGTACCAAGAGACCCAGTACTTC. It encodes CSVGYQETQYF.

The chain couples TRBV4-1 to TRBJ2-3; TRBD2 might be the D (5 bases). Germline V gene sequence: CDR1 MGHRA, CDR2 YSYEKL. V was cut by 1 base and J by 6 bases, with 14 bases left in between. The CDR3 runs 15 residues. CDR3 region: CASSQVGQRGDTQYF. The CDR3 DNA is TGCGCCAGCAGCCAAGTCGGTCAGAGAGGGGATACGCAGTATTTT.

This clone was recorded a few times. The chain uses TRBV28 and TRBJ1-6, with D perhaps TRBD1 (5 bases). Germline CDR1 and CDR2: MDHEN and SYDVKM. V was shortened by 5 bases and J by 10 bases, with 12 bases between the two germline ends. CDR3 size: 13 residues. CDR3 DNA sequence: TGTGCCAGCAGTAGGTGGCGGGGGTCACCCCTCCACTTT. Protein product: CASSRWRGSPLHF.

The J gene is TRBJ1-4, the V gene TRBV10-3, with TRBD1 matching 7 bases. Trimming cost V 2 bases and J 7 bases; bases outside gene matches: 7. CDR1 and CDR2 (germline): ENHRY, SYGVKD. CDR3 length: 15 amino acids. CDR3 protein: CAISEQGQSREKLFF. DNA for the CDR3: TGTGCCATCAGTGAGCAGGGACAGAGCCGTGAAAAACTGTTTTTT.

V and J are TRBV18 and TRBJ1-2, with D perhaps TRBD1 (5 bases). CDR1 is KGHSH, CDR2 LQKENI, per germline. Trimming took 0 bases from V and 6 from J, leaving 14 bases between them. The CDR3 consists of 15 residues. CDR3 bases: TGTGCCAGCTCACCACCCCTGAGCTGGGACCATGGCTACACCTTC. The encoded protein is CASSPPLSWDHGYTF. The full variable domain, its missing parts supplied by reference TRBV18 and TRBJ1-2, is NAGVMQNPRHLVRRRGQEARLRCSPMKGHSHVYWYRQLPEEGLKFMVYLQKENIIDESGMPKERFSAEFPKEGPSILRIQQVVRGDSAAYFCASSPPLSWDHGYTFGSGTRLTVV.

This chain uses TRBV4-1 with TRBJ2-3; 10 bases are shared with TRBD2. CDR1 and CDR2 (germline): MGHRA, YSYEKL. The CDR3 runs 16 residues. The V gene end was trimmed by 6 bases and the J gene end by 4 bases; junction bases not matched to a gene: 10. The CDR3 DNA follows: TGCGCCAGCAGTTCTCGGCCTAGCGGGGGACCAGATACGCAGTATTTT. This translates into CASSSRPSGGPDTQYF.

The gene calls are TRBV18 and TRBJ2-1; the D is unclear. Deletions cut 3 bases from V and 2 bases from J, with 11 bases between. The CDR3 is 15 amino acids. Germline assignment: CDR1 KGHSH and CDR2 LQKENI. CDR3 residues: CASSPQPQTYNEQFF. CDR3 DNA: TGTGCCAGCTCACCCCAGCCCCAAACCTACAATGAGCAGTTCTTC.

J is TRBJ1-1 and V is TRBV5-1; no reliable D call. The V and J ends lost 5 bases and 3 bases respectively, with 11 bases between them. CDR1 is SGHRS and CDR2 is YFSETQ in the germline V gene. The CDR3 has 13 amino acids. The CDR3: CASSPQEDTEAFF. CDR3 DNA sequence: TGCGCCAGCAGTCCGCAAGAGGACACTGAAGCTTTCTTT.

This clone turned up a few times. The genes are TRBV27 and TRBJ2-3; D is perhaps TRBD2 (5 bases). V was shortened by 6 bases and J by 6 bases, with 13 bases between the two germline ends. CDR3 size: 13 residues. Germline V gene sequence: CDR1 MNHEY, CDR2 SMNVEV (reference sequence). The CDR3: CASSRGPHDTQYF. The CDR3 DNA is TGTGCCAGCAGCCGCGGGCCCCACGATACGCAGTATTTT.

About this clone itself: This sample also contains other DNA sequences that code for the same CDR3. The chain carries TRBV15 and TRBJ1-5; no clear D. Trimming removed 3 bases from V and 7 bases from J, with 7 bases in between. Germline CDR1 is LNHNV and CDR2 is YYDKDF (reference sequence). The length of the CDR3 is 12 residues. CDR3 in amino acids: CATSRDGQPQHF. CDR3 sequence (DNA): TGTGCCACCAGCAGGGACGGCCAGCCCCAGCATTTT.

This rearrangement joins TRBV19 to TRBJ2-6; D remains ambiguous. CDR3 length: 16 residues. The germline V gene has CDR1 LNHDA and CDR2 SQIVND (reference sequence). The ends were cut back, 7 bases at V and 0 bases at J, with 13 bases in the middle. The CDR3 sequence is CASTNGRFSGANVLTF. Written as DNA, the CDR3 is TGTGCCAGTACCAATGGACGGTTCTCTGGGGCCAACGTCCTGACTTTC.